This note documents a single TCR beta chain sequence. Its antigen is not identified. These data come from a study of beta chain features in type 1 diabetes. Study-level findings and limits: PCR could preferentially amplify shorter templates, alike in patients and controls. Moderately but significantly shorter TCRB CDR3s were found in Type 1 diabetes patients in all four CD4+ subsets.

Reverse transcription of all isolated RNA meant that expressed TCRB transcripts were sequenced. Sequencing was performed with immunoSEQ multiplex PCR; in TCRdb, only in-frame clones are kept and a portion is missing. This table holds 150,000 to 200,000 clones, about 10% found once. CDR1 and CDR2 (germline): SGHAT, FQNNGV. Trimming took 1 base from V and 7 from J, leaving 17 bases between them. The CDR3 runs 16 residues. The TCR was taken from a woman in her thirties with type 1 diabetes. The gene calls are TRBV11-2 and TRBJ2-4; perhaps TRBD2 as D (6 bases). Sequencing was performed on central memory CD4+ T cells from blood. The CDR3 region has the DNA TGTGCCAGCAGCTTAGTCAACCGGGACTTATTGAACATTCAGTACTTC. It encodes CASSLVNRDLLNIQYF.